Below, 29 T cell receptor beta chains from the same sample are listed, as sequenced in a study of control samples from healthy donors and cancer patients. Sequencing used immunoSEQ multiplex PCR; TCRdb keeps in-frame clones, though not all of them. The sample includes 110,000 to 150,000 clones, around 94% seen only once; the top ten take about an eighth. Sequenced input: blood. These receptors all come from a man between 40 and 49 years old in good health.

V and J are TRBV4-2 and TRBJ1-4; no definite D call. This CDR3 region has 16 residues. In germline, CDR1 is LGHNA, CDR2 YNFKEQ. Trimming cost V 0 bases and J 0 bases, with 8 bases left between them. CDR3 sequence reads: CASSQDLLATNEKLFF. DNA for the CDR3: TGTGCCAGCAGCCAAGATCTATTGGCAACTAATGAAAAACTGTTTTTT.

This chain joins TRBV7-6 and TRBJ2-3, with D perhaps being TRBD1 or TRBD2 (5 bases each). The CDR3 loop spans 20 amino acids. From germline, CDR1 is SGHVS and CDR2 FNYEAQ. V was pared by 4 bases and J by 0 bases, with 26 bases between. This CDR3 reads CASSWLGGDPPLTSTDTQYF. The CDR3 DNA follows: TGTGCCAGCAGCTGGCTGGGTGGGGACCCACCCCTGACAAGCACAGATACGCAGTATTTT.

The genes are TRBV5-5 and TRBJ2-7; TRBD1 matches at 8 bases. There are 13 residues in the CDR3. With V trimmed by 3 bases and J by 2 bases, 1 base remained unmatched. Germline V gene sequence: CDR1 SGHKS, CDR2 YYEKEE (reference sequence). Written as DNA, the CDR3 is TGTGCCAGCAGCTGGGGACAGGCCTACGAGCAGTACTTC. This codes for CASSWGQAYEQYF.

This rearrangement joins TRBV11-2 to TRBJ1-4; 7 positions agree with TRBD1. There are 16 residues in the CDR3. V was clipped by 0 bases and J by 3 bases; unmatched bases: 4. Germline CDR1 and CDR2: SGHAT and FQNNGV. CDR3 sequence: CASSLEVGTANEKLFF. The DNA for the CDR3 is TGTGCCAGCAGCTTAGAGGTCGGGACAGCTAATGAAAAACTGTTTTTT.

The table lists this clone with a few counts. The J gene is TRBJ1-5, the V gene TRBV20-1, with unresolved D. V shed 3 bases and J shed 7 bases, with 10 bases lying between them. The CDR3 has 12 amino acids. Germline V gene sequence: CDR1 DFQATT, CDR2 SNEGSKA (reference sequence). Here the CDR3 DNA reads TGCAGTGCTAGTCTGTCCGGACAGCCCCAGCATTTT. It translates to CSASLSGQPQHF.

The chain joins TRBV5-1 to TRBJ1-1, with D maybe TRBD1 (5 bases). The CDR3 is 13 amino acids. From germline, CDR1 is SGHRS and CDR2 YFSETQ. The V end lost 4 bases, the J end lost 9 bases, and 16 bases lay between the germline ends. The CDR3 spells CASSLDSLLQAFF. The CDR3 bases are TGCGCCAGCAGCCTCGACAGCCTACTCCAAGCTTTCTTT.

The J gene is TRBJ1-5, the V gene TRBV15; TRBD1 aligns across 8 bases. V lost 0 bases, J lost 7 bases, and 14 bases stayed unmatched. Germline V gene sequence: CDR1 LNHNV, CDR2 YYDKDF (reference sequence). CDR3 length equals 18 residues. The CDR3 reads CATSRDHASDRDEQPQHF. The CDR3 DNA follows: TGTGCCACCAGCAGAGATCATGCATCGGACAGGGATGAGCAGCCCCAGCATTTT.

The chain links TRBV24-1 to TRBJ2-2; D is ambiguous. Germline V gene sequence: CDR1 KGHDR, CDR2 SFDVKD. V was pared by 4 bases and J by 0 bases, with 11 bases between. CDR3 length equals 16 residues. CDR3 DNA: TGTGCCACCAGTGACAGGCCGTTTTCGAACACCGGGGAGCTGTTTTTT. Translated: CATSDRPFSNTGELFF.

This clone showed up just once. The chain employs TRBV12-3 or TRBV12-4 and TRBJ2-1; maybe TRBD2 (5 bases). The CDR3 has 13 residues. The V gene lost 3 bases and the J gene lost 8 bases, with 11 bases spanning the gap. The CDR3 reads CASSFGVLDEQFF. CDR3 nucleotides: TGTGCCAGCAGTTTCGGGGTCTTGGATGAGCAGTTCTTC.

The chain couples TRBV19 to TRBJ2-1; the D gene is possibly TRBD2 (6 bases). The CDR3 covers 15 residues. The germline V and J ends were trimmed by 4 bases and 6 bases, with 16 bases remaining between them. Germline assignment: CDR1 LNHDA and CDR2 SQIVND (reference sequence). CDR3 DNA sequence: TGTGCCAGTAGTAGGGCCGGGGGATTGAGCAATGAGCAGTTCTTC. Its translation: CASSRAGGLSNEQFF.

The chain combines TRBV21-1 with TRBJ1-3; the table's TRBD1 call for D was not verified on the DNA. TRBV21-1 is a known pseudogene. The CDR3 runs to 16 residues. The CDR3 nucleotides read TGTGCCAGCAGACCGGGACAGGGGAGCTCTGGAAACACCATATATTTT. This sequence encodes CASRPGQGSSGNTIYF.

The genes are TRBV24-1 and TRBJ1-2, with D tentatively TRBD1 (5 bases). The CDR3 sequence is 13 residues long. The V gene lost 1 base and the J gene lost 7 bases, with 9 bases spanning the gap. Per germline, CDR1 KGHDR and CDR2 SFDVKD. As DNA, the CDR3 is TGTGCCACCAGTGATTTCCGGGGGTCTGGCTACACCTTC. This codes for CATSDFRGSGYTF.

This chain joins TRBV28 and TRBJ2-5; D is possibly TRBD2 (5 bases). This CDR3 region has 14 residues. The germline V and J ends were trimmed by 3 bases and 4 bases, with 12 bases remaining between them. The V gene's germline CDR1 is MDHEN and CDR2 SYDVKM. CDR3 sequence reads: CASSLSSGGETQYF. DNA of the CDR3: TGTGCCAGCAGTTTGTCTTCAGGAGGAGAGACCCAGTACTTC.

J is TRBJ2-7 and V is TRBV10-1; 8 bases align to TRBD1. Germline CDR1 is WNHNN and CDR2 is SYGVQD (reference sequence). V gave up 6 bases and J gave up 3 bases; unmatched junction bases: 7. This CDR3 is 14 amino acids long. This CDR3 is CASRTGVKGYEQYF. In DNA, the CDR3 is TGCGCCAGCAGGACAGGGGTCAAGGGCTACGAGCAGTACTTC.

The CDR3 is CASSVAGAGGNIQYF. In DNA, the CDR3 is TGTGCCAGCAGCGTAGCAGGGGCAGGGGGGAACATTCAGTACTTC. The chain has TRBV9 and TRBJ2-4; D is possibly TRBD1 (7 bases). Germline V gene sequence: CDR1 SGDLS, CDR2 YYNGEE. The V end was cut by 0 bases, the J end by 7 bases, with 14 bases between. This CDR3 spans 15 amino acids. The entire variable domain, with the rest obtained from reference TRBV9 and TRBJ2-4, is as follows: DSGVTQTPKHLITATGQRVTLRCSPRSGDLSVYWYQQSLDQGLQFLIQYYNGEERAKGNILERFSAQQFPDLHSELNLSSLELGDSALYFCASSVAGAGGNIQYFGAGTRLSVL.

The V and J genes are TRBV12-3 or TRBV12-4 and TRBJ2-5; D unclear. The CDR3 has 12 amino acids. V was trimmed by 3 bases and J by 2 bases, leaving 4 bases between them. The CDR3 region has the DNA TGTGCCAGCAGTTTTTGGCAAGAGACCCAGTACTTC. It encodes CASSFWQETQYF.

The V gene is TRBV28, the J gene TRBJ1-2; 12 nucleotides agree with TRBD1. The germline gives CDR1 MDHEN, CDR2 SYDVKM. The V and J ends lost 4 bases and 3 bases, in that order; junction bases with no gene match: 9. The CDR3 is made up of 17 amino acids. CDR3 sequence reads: CASSSTFRDRGHYGYTF. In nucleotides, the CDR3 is TGTGCCAGCAGTTCCACTTTCCGGGACAGGGGGCACTATGGCTACACCTTC.

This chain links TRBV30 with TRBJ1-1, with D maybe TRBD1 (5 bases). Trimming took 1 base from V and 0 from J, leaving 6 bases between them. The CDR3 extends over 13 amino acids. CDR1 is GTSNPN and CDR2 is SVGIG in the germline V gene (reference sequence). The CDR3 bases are TGTGCCTGGAGTGCGACAGTGAACACTGAAGCTTTCTTT. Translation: CAWSATVNTEAFF.

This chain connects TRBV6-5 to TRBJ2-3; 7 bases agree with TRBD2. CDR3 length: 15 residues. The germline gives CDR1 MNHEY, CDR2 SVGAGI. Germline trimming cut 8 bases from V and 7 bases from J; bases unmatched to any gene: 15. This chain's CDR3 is CASSPGGGSGNTQYF. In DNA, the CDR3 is TGTGCCAGCTCCCCGGGGGGAGGGAGTGGAAATACGCAGTATTTT.

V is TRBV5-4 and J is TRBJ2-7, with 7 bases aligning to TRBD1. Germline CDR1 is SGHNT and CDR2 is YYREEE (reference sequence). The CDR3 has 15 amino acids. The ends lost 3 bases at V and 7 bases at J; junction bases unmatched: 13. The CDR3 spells CASSSLGQGVGEQYF. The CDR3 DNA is TGTGCCAGCAGCTCCTTGGGGCAGGGGGTGGGAGAGCAGTACTTC.

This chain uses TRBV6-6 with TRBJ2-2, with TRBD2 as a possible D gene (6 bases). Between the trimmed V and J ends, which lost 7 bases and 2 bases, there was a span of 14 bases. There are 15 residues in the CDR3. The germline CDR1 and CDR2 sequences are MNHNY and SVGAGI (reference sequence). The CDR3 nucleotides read TGTGCCAGCATCCGCGGGACCGTTAACACCGGGGAGCTGTTTTTT. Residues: CASIRGTVNTGELFF.

This CDR3 reads CASSRNRGLYNSPLHF. For the CDR3, the DNA is TGTGCCAGCAGCAGAAACAGGGGGCTTTATAATTCACCCCTCCACTTT. The V gene is TRBV28, the J gene TRBJ1-6; 9 positions agree with TRBD1. Germline assignment: CDR1 MDHEN and CDR2 SYDVKM. This CDR3 contains 16 residues. V shed 6 bases and J 4 bases; nucleotides not matched to a gene: 7.

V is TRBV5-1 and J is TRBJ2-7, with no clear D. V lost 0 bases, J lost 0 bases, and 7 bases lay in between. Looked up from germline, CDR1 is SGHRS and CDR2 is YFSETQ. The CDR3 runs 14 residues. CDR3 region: CASSLVLNSYEQYF. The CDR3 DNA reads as TGCGCCAGCAGCTTGGTGCTTAACTCCTACGAGCAGTACTTC.

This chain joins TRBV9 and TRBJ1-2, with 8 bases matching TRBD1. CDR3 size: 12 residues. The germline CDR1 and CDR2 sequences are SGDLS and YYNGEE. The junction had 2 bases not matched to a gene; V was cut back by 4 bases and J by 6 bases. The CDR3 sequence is CASSKGQDGYTF. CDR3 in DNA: TGTGCCAGCAGCAAGGGACAGGATGGCTACACCTTC.

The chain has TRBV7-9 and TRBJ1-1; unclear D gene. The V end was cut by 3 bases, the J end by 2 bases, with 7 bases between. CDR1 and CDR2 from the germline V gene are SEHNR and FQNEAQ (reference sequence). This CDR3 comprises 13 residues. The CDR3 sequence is CASSFDYNTEAFF. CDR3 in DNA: TGTGCCAGCAGCTTTGATTACAACACTGAAGCTTTCTTT.

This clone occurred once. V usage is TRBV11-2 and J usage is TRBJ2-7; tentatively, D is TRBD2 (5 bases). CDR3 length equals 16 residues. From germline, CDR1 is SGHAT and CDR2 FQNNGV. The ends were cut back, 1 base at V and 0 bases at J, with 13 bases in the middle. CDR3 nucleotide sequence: TGTGCCAGCAGCTTAGTTGCGGGTTTTTCCTCCTACGAGCAGTACTTC. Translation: CASSLVAGFSSYEQYF.

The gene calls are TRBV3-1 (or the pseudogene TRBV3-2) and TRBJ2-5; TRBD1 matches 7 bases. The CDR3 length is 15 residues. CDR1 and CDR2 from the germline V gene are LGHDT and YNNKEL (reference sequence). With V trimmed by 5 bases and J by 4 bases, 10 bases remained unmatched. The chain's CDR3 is CASSTLHRGGETQYF. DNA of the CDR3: TGTGCCAGCAGCACACTCCACAGGGGTGGAGAGACCCAGTACTTC.

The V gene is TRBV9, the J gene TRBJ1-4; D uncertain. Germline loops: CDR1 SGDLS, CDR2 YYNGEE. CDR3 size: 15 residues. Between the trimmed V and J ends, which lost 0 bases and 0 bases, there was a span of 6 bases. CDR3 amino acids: CASSVGQSTNEKLFF. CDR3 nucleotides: TGTGCCAGCAGCGTAGGACAATCAACTAATGAAAAACTGTTTTTT. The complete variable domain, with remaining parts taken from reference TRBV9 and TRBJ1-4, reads DSGVTQTPKHLITATGQRVTLRCSPRSGDLSVYWYQQSLDQGLQFLIQYYNGEERAKGNILERFSAQQFPDLHSELNLSSLELGDSALYFCASSVGQSTNEKLFFGSGTQLSVL.

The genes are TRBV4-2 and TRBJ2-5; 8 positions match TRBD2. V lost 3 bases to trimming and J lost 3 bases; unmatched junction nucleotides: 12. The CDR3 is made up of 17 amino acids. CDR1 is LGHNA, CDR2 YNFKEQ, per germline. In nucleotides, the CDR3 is TGTGCCAGCAGCCACGACCGTGGCGGGGGGCCGAAAGAGACCCAGTACTTC. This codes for CASSHDRGGGPKETQYF.